A selection of T cell receptor beta chains follows, all from one sample in a study of cytomegalovirus exposure and HLA in healthy donors. Produced via immunoSEQ multiplex PCR; TCRdb's table is partial and in-frame only. The table records some 110,000 clones, about four fifths of them present only once. The source material was PBMCs. These receptors were taken from a woman aged 45 to 65 in good health and CMV-seropositive. Each CDR3 is given with its conserved first and last residue. The D gene is left open where the match is weak. Size tells how often a clone was seen (once, few, many) or the class of an expanded clone, and some rows leave it out.

J gene | D gene | V gene | clone size | CDR3 DNA | CDR3 protein
TRBJ1-1 | TRBD1 | TRBV7-2 | - | TGTGCCAGCAGACTACAGGGGGCTAACACTGAAGCTTTCTTT | CASRLQGANTEAFF
TRBJ2-5 | - | TRBV5-1 | few | TGCGCCAGCAGCTTCGGACAGTTACAAGAGACCCAGTACTTC | CASSFGQLQETQYF
TRBJ1-4 | - | TRBV28 | - | TGTGCCAGCAGTGGGACTGTCGGGGGGTTTAATGAAAAACTGTTTTTT | CASSGTVGGFNEKLFF
TRBJ2-1 | - | TRBV6-5 | - | TGTGCCAGCAGTTTTTTCATGCCGAGCTCCTACAATGAGCAGTTCTTC | CASSFFMPSSYNEQFF
TRBJ2-7 | - | TRBV4-3 | once | TGCGCCAGCAGCCAAGATCGGCTAGCTAGCTACGAGCAGTACTTC | CASSQDRLASYEQYF
TRBJ1-6 | - | TRBV19 | once | TGTGCCAGTAGTAGTGGGACTCCGTATAATTCACCCCTCCACTTT | CASSSGTPYNSPLHF
TRBJ2-7 | - | TRBV13 | - | TGTGCCAGCAGCCTGGACTTCTCCTACGAGCAGTACTTC | CASSLDFSYEQYF
TRBJ1-2 | - | TRBV28 | - | TGTGCCAGCAGTCCTGGACAGATTAGTTTCTATGGCTACACCTTC | CASSPGQISFYGYTF
TRBJ1-5 | - | TRBV28 | - | TGTGCCAGCAGGATCCCCCCAGGGGAGAGAGCCTATAGCAATCAGCCCCAGCATTTT | CASRIPPGERAYSNQPQHF
TRBJ2-3 | - | TRBV9 | - | TGTGCCAGCAGCGTAGGAGTTAAGAGCACAGATACGCAGTATTTT | CASSVGVKSTDTQYF
TRBJ2-7 | - | TRBV2 | - | TGTGCCAGCAGTGATAACTACGAGCAGTACTTC | CASSDNYEQYF
TRBJ1-6 | TRBD1 | TRBV5-1 | - | TGCGCCAGCAGCTTGGGGGACAGGTATAATTCACCCCTCCACTTT | CASSLGDRYNSPLHF
TRBJ1-1 | - | TRBV19 | - | TGTGCCAGTAGTATCCGGGGGAGGACTGAAGCTTTCTTT | CASSIRGRTEAFF
TRBJ1-4 | TRBD1 | TRBV28 | once | TGTGCCAGCAGTTTAACAGGGGGCTTTGAAAAACTGTTTTTT | CASSLTGGFEKLFF
TRBJ1-6 | - | TRBV9 | once | TGTGCCAGCAGCGACCTAAGGGACGGAGGGTATTCACCCCTCCACTTT | CASSDLRDGGYSPLHF
TRBJ2-3 | TRBD1 | TRBV7-3 | - | TGTGCCAGCAGCTTAGACAGGGCTACAGATACGCAGTATTTT | CASSLDRATDTQYF
TRBJ2-1 | TRBD2 | TRBV18 | - | TGTGCCAGCTCACCCCCGCGGGGGGGGCCTTGGAATGAGCAGTTCTTC | CASSPPRGGPWNEQFF
TRBJ1-2 | TRBD1 | TRBV6-1 | once | TGTGCCAGCAGTCCCGGGACAGGGGGCTCCTATGGCTACACCTTC | CASSPGTGGSYGYTF
TRBJ1-5 | - | TRBV6-5 | few | TGTGCCAGCAGTTATTTCCCAGGAACGTCGCCCCAGCATTTT | CASSYFPGTSPQHF
TRBJ1-1 | TRBD1 | TRBV25-1 | - | TGTGCCAGCAGTGGGGGACAGCGGAAAGCTTTCTTT | CASSGGQRKAFF
TRBJ1-1 | TRBD1 | TRBV7-9 | - | TGCGCCAGCAGCCAACTCCACAGGGGTCTTGAAGCTTTCTTT | CASSQLHRGLEAFF
TRBJ1-4 | TRBD1 | TRBV19 | - | TGTGCCAGTAGTATCCAGGGGGCGGAGAAACTGTTTTTT | CASSIQGAEKLFF
TRBJ2-7 | - | TRBV5-1 | few | TGCGCCAGCAGCTTGCGGGGGGCGCCCCGGGAGCAGTACTTC | CASSLRGAPREQYF
TRBJ2-7 | - | TRBV7-2 | - | TGTGCCAGCAGCTTTGGCCCCCCCGACGAGCAGTACTTC | CASSFGPPDEQYF
TRBJ2-3 | TRBD2 | TRBV2 | - | TGTGCCAGCAGTGGGACTAGCGGGAGCACAGATACGCAGTATTTT | CASSGTSGSTDTQYF
TRBJ1-1 | - | TRBV7-3 | once | TGTGCCAGCAGCCCACAGGGTATCGACACTGAAGCTTTCTTT | CASSPQGIDTEAFF
TRBJ1-6 | - | TRBV4-1 | - | TGCGCCAGCAGCCAACTGGAACAGACGAATTCACCCCTCCACTTT | CASSQLEQTNSPLHF
TRBJ1-6 | - | TRBV30 | - | TGTGCCTGGAGTGTTGGGGGGGGGTTTAGTTCACCCCTCCACTTT | CAWSVGGGFSSPLHF
TRBJ1-6 | TRBD1 | TRBV27 | - | TGTGCCAGCAGTGGGGACAGGGTGGGAAGCTCCTATAATTCACCCCTCCACTTT | CASSGDRVGSSYNSPLHF
TRBJ2-5 | TRBD2 | TRBV5-1 | - | TGCGCCAGCAGCTCGACCTGGGGGGGCCAAGAGACCCAGTACTTC | CASSSTWGGQETQYF
TRBJ1-4 | - | TRBV28 | - | TGTGCCAGCAGTTTAGCAGGGGATTCTAATGAAAAACTGTTTTTT | CASSLAGDSNEKLFF